Listed below are T cell receptor beta chains from one sample, sequenced in a study of cytomegalovirus exposure and HLA in healthy donors. The repertoire was sequenced with immunoSEQ multiplex PCR; TCRdb's copy has only in-frame clones and lacks some. In the table there are about 140,000 clones, approximately 70% of which are singletons. The sequencing input was PBMCs. The origin of the receptors is a woman aged 25-40 years in good health and CMV-seronegative. Both conserved end residues are part of each CDR3. The D gene is left open where the match is weak. Only some rows state a clone size, as once, few, many or a class for expanded clones.

abundance: NA
d_gene: NA
j_gene: TRBJ1-5
v_gene: TRBV2
CDR3aa: CASSLGGSNQPQHF
CDR3nt: TGTGCCAGCAGTCTAGGCGGAAGCAATCAGCCCCAGCATTTT

abundance: once
d_gene: NA
j_gene: TRBJ1-1
v_gene: TRBV7-8
CDR3aa: CASSVLQGSMNTEAFF
CDR3nt: TGTGCCAGCAGCGTCTTACAGGGAAGCATGAACACTGAAGCTTTCTTT

abundance: NA
d_gene: TRBD2
j_gene: TRBJ2-3
v_gene: TRBV5-1
CDR3aa: CASSLGSSGGRGTDTQYF
CDR3nt: TGCGCCAGCAGCTTGGGTTCTAGCGGGGGTCGTGGTACAGATACGCAGTATTTT

abundance: NA
d_gene: TRBD2
j_gene: TRBJ2-2
v_gene: TRBV23-1
CDR3aa: CASSPHTSGDTGELFF
CDR3nt: TGCGCCAGCAGTCCTCATACTAGCGGGGATACCGGGGAGCTGTTTTTT

abundance: few
d_gene: TRBD1
j_gene: TRBJ2-2
v_gene: TRBV5-4
CDR3aa: CASSAGQGGTNTGELFF
CDR3nt: TGTGCCAGCAGCGCGGGACAGGGGGGGACGAACACCGGGGAGCTGTTTTTT

abundance: few
d_gene: NA
j_gene: TRBJ2-7
v_gene: TRBV7-8
CDR3aa: CAIRLGQAYEQYF
CDR3nt: TGTGCTATCAGGTTGGGGCAGGCCTACGAGCAGTACTTC

abundance: NA
d_gene: TRBD2
j_gene: TRBJ2-2
v_gene: TRBV5-1
CDR3aa: CASSAGLAGNTGELFF
CDR3nt: TGCGCCAGCAGCGCGGGACTAGCGGGTAACACCGGGGAGCTGTTTTTT

abundance: NA
d_gene: TRBD2
j_gene: TRBJ2-3
v_gene: TRBV4-2
CDR3aa: CASSPGLAGAGTDTQYF
CDR3nt: TGTGCCAGCAGCCCGGGACTAGCGGGAGCGGGCACAGATACGCAGTATTTT

abundance: few
d_gene: NA
j_gene: TRBJ2-1
v_gene: TRBV5-1
CDR3aa: CASSVAPRQAGNEQFF
CDR3nt: TGCGCCAGCAGCGTGGCCCCCAGACAGGCCGGCAATGAGCAGTTCTTC

abundance: NA
d_gene: NA
j_gene: TRBJ1-1
v_gene: TRBV6-5
CDR3aa: CASRQDREAFF
CDR3nt: TGTGCCAGCAGACAAGACAGAGAAGCTTTCTTT

abundance: NA
d_gene: NA
j_gene: TRBJ1-4
v_gene: TRBV7-6
CDR3aa: CASSRGGRGNEKLFF
CDR3nt: TGTGCCAGCAGCCGCGGGGGGCGCGGGAATGAAAAACTGTTTTTT

abundance: NA
d_gene: NA
j_gene: TRBJ1-5
v_gene: TRBV30
CDR3aa: CAWSVQDNQPQHF
CDR3nt: TGTGCCTGGAGTGTACAGGACAATCAGCCCCAGCATTTT

abundance: once
d_gene: TRBD1
j_gene: TRBJ1-4
v_gene: TRBV9
CDR3aa: CASSFEQGGDEKLFF
CDR3nt: TGTGCCAGCAGCTTCGAACAGGGGGGGGATGAAAAACTGTTTTTT

abundance: NA
d_gene: TRBD2
j_gene: TRBJ2-1
v_gene: TRBV7-2
CDR3aa: CASSPRGGGPYNEQFF
CDR3nt: TGTGCCAGCAGCCCCCGGGGGGGAGGGCCCTACAATGAGCAGTTCTTC

abundance: NA
d_gene: NA
j_gene: TRBJ1-5
v_gene: TRBV18
CDR3aa: CASSPYGQGGYQPQHF
CDR3nt: TGTGCCAGCTCACCGTATGGGCAGGGTGGATATCAGCCCCAGCATTTT

abundance: once
d_gene: NA
j_gene: TRBJ1-1
v_gene: TRBV2
CDR3aa: CASSETPGTGEAFF
CDR3nt: TGTGCCAGCAGTGAAACTCCGGGAACGGGTGAAGCTTTCTTT

abundance: NA
d_gene: TRBD2
j_gene: TRBJ2-1
v_gene: TRBV6-1
CDR3aa: CASSPGLADNEQFF
CDR3nt: TGTGCCAGCAGCCCGGGACTAGCGGACAATGAGCAGTTCTTC

abundance: NA
d_gene: TRBD1
j_gene: TRBJ1-2
v_gene: TRBV7-9
CDR3aa: CASSAESPRQGRVAF
CDR3nt: TGTGCCAGCAGCGCCGAGAGCCCTAGACAGGGGCGGGTAGCCTTC

abundance: NA
d_gene: TRBD2
j_gene: TRBJ2-1
v_gene: TRBV7-2
CDR3aa: CASSEFTGTKLYNEQFF
CDR3nt: TGTGCCAGCAGCGAATTCACCGGGACTAAACTCTACAATGAGCAGTTCTTC

abundance: NA
d_gene: TRBD1
j_gene: TRBJ2-2
v_gene: TRBV28
CDR3aa: CASGGQGFPGELFF
CDR3nt: TGTGCCAGCGGGGGACAGGGATTCCCCGGGGAGCTGTTTTTT

abundance: NA
d_gene: TRBD2
j_gene: TRBJ2-1
v_gene: TRBV18
CDR3aa: CASSPGTSGNEQFF
CDR3nt: TGTGCCAGCTCCCCGGGGACTAGCGGCAATGAGCAGTTCTTC

abundance: NA
d_gene: NA
j_gene: TRBJ1-5
v_gene: TRBV7-8
CDR3aa: CASSRRELSYSNQPQHF
CDR3nt: TGTGCCAGCAGCCGCCGGGAACTCTCGTATAGCAATCAGCCCCAGCATTTT

abundance: NA
d_gene: TRBD1
j_gene: TRBJ1-2
v_gene: TRBV28
CDR3aa: CASSSLLRQGAYGYTF
CDR3nt: TGTGCCAGCAGTTCCCTACTCCGACAGGGGGCCTATGGCTACACCTTC

abundance: NA
d_gene: NA
j_gene: TRBJ2-5
v_gene: TRBV30
CDR3aa: CAWSWATPAGETQYF
CDR3nt: TGTGCCTGGAGTTGGGCAACGCCGGCGGGAGAGACCCAGTACTTC

abundance: NA
d_gene: TRBD2
j_gene: TRBJ2-3
v_gene: TRBV7-8
CDR3aa: CASSLARTSGDAYDTQYF
CDR3nt: TGTGCCAGCAGCTTAGCGCGAACTAGCGGGGACGCCTACGATACGCAGTATTTT

abundance: NA
d_gene: TRBD2
j_gene: TRBJ2-3
v_gene: TRBV4-2
CDR3aa: CASSQASSGTSTDTQYF
CDR3nt: TGTGCCAGCAGCCAAGCTTCGAGCGGGACTAGCACAGATACGCAGTATTTT

abundance: NA
d_gene: NA
j_gene: TRBJ1-3
v_gene: TRBV11-1
CDR3aa: CASSFRGGRVTGNTIYF
CDR3nt: TGTGCCAGCAGCTTCCGGGGAGGCAGAGTTACTGGAAACACCATATATTTT

abundance: few
d_gene: TRBD2
j_gene: TRBJ2-3
v_gene: TRBV6-5
CDR3aa: CASRVRERGTDTQYF
CDR3nt: TGTGCCAGCAGAGTACGCGAGCGGGGGACAGATACGCAGTATTTT

abundance: once
d_gene: TRBD1
j_gene: TRBJ1-2
v_gene: TRBV5-5
CDR3aa: CASSLFWDRGAGYTF
CDR3nt: TGTGCCAGCAGCTTGTTTTGGGACAGGGGGGCTGGCTACACCTTC

abundance: once
d_gene: NA
j_gene: TRBJ1-6
v_gene: TRBV19
CDR3aa: CASSIPNGGSPLHF
CDR3nt: TGTGCCAGTAGTATCCCTAACGGGGGTTCACCCCTCCACTTT

abundance: few
d_gene: TRBD1
j_gene: TRBJ2-3
v_gene: TRBV6-1
CDR3aa: CASSEASGTGADTQYF
CDR3nt: TGTGCCAGCAGTGAAGCGTCCGGGACAGGGGCAGATACGCAGTATTTT

abundance: once
d_gene: NA
j_gene: TRBJ1-6
v_gene: TRBV2
CDR3aa: CASSEWQFNSPLHF
CDR3nt: TGTGCCAGCAGTGAATGGCAGTTTAATTCACCCCTCCACTTT

abundance: NA
d_gene: NA
j_gene: TRBJ1-6
v_gene: TRBV28
CDR3aa: CASGPHNSPLHF
CDR3nt: TGTGCCAGCGGGCCCCATAATTCACCCCTCCACTTT

abundance: NA
d_gene: TRBD2
j_gene: TRBJ2-3
v_gene: TRBV9
CDR3aa: CASSGKFAGGDDTQYF
CDR3nt: TGTGCCAGCAGCGGTAAATTTGCGGGAGGGGACGATACGCAGTATTTT

abundance: medium-sized
d_gene: TRBD2
j_gene: TRBJ2-3
v_gene: TRBV6-1
CDR3aa: CASSEQAGGQDTQYF
CDR3nt: TGTGCCAGCAGTGAACAGGCGGGAGGGCAAGATACGCAGTATTTT

abundance: few
d_gene: NA
j_gene: TRBJ1-1
v_gene: TRBV5-5
CDR3aa: CASSSQWGGTEAFF
CDR3nt: TGTGCCAGCAGCTCGCAGTGGGGGGGCACTGAAGCTTTCTTT

abundance: NA
d_gene: TRBD1
j_gene: TRBJ1-1
v_gene: TRBV4-2
CDR3aa: CASSQDQGVNTEAFF
CDR3nt: TGTGCCAGCAGCCAAGATCAGGGGGTTAACACTGAAGCTTTCTTT